The TCR beta chain described here comes from a study of identical twins. This clonotype was recorded a few times. The junction had 3 bases not matched to a gene; V was cut back by 2 bases and J by 1 base. CDR1 and CDR2 (germline): LGHDT, YNNKEL (reference sequence). CDR3 length: 16 amino acids. TCRdb re-called the 5' RACE reads with MiXCR, one entry per CDR3 protein. The data hold around 200,000 distinct CDR3 sequences, with roughly 9.4% observed a single time. The sequence derives from a woman between 18 and 29 years old in good health. The genes are TRBV3-1 and TRBJ2-7, with TRBD2 matching over 12 bases. Material: memory (CD45RO+) T cells sorted from blood. The CDR3 DNA is TGTGCCAGCAGCCAATCGACTAGCGGGGGTTCCTACGAGCAGTACTTC. Its protein product is CASSQSTSGGSYEQYF.